The clone carrying this T cell receptor (beta chain) occurred once. This sample stems from a study of tumor-infiltrating lymphocytes in primary liver carcinoma. The blood RNA (from unsorted whole blood) was obtained, and germline DNA was also extracted. V shed 0 bases, J shed 3 bases, and the junction held 3 bases outside the gene matches. The CDR3 runs 15 residues. Germline-derived CDR1 and CDR2 are LGHNA and YNFKEQ. With around 450 ng total RNA as template and a constant-region primer, TCR beta cDNA was made. ARM-PCR was slightly modified, and three nested multiplex PCR rounds with it gave rise to the TCR beta libraries. It was with TRBV1-TRBV30 forward primers and a C-beta reverse primer that the first two PCR rounds were run, at roughly 10 cycles each. TCRdb redid the calling of the multiplex PCR reads with MiXCR, one entry per CDR3 protein. The sample holds just over 300,000 distinct CDR3 sequences, almost 60% seen once.

The sample consisted of peripheral blood. The sequence was collected from a woman aged 25 to 39 with primary liver carcinoma and hepatitis B virus infection. The chain couples TRBV4-2 to TRBJ2-7; 9 nucleotides line up with TRBD1. CDR3 amino acids: CASSQEDRGGYEQYF. The CDR3 coding sequence is TGTGCCAGCAGCCAAGAAGACAGGGGGGGCTACGAGCAGTACTTC.